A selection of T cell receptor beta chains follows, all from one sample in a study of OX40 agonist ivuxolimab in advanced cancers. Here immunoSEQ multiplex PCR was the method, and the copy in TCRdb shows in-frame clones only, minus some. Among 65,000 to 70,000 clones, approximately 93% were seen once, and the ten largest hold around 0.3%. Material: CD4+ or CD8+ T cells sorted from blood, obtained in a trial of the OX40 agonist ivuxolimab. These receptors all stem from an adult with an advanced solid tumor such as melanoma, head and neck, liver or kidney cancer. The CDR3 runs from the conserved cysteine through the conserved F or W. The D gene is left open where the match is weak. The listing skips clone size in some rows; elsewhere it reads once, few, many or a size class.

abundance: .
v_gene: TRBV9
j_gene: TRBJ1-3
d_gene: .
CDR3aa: CASSVAGRSGNTIYF
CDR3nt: TGTGCCAGCAGCGTAGCGGGCCGCTCTGGAAACACCATATATTTT

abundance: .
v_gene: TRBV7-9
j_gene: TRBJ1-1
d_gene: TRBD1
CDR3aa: CASSSTPTGSGVNTEAFF
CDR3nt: TGTGCCAGCAGCTCGACCCCGACAGGGTCGGGGGTGAACACTGAAGCTTTCTTT

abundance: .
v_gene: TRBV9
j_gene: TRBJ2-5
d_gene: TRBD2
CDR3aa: CASSVLAVQETQYF
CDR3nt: TGTGCCAGCAGCGTCCTAGCGGTACAAGAGACCCAGTACTTC

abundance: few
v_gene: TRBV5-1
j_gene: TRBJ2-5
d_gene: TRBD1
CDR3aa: CASSLAILRDRTETQYF
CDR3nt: TGCGCCAGCAGCTTGGCAATACTTAGGGACAGAACAGAGACCCAGTACTTC

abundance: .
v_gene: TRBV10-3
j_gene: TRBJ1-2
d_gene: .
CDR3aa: CAISEAGAGYGYTF
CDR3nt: TGTGCCATCAGTGAGGCGGGGGCTGGCTATGGCTACACCTTC

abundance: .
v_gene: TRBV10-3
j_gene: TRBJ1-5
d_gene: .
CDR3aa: CAISTGTENQPQHF
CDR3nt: TGTGCCATCAGCACCGGGACCGAAAATCAGCCCCAGCATTTT

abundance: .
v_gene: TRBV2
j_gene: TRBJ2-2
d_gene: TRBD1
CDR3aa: CASSESRQGANGELFF
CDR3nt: TGTGCCAGCAGTGAAAGCCGACAGGGGGCAAACGGGGAGCTGTTTTTT

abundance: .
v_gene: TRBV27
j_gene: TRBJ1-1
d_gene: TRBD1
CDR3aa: CASSPPRGANTEAFF
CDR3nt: TGTGCCAGCAGTCCGCCCAGGGGGGCGAACACTGAAGCTTTCTTT

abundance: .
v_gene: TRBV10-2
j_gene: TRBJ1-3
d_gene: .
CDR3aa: CASSESGSSGNTIYF
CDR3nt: TGCGCCAGCAGTGAGTCTGGCTCCTCTGGAAACACCATATATTTT

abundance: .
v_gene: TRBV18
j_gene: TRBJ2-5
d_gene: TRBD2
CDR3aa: CASSPGGRVWETQYF
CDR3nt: TGTGCCAGCTCACCGGGCGGGAGGGTCTGGGAGACCCAGTACTTC

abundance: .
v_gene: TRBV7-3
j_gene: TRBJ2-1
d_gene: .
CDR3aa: CASSPWTSNEQFF
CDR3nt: TGTGCCAGCAGCCCCTGGACTTCTAATGAGCAGTTCTTC

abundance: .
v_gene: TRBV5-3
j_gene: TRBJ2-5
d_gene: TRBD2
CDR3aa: CARSQETGGLAKTQYF
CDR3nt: TGTGCCAGAAGCCAGGAAACAGGGGGACTAGCGAAGACCCAGTACTTC

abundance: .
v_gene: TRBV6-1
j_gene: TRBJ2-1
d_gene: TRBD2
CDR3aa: CASVGGGSYNEQFF
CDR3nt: TGTGCCAGCGTGGGGGGGGGCTCCTACAATGAGCAGTTCTTC

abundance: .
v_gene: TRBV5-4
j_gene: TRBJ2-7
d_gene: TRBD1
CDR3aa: CASSHGTGGNYEQYF
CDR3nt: TGTGCCAGCAGCCACGGGACAGGGGGCAACTACGAGCAGTACTTC

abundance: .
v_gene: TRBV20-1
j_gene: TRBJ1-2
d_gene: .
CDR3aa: CSAGVGHF
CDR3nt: TGCAGTGCCGGAGTGGGCCACTTC

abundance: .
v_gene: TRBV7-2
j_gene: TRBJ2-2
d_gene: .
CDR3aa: CASSFGRVTVNTGELFF
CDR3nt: TGTGCCAGCAGCTTTGGCAGAGTGACTGTGAACACCGGGGAGCTGTTTTTT

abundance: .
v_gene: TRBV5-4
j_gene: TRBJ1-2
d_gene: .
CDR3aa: CASSLVGNYGYTF
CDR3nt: TGTGCCAGCAGCTTGGTAGGGAACTATGGCTACACCTTC

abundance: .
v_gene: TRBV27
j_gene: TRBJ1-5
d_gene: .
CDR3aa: CASSLMGARLAGSENQPQHF
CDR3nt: TGTGCCAGCAGTTTGATGGGTGCCCGCTTGGCAGGTAGTGAGAATCAGCCCCAGCATTTT

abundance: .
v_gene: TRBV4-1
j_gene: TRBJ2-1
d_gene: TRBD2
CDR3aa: CASSQALAGTYNEQFF
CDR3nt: TGCGCCAGCAGCCAAGCCCTAGCGGGGACATACAATGAGCAGTTCTTC

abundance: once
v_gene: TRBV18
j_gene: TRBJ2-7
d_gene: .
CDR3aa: CASSLAGVSHEQYF
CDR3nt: TGTGCCAGCTCACTAGCCGGGGTAAGCCACGAGCAGTACTTC

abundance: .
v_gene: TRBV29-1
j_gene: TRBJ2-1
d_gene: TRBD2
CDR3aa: CSVGGLAGIREQFF
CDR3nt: TGCAGCGTTGGCGGACTAGCGGGTATTCGGGAGCAGTTCTTC

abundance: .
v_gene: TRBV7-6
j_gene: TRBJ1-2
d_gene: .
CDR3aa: CASSFLGNYGYTF
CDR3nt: TGTGCCAGCAGCTTCCTGGGGAACTATGGCTACACCTTC

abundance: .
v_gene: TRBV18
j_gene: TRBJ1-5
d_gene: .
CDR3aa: CASSRGTDSNQPQHF
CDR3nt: TGTGCCAGCTCACGGGGGACGGATAGCAATCAGCCCCAGCATTTT

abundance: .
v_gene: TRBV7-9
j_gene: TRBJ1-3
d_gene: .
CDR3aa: CASSSPWESSGNTIYF
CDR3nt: TGTGCCAGCAGCTCCCCGTGGGAGAGCTCTGGAAACACCATATATTTT

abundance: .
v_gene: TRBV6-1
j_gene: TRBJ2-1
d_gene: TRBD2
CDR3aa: CASRASGLSYNEQFF
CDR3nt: TGTGCCAGCAGGGCTAGCGGACTCTCCTACAATGAGCAGTTCTTC

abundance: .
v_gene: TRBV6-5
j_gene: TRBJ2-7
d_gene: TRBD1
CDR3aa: CASSRPGTGFYEQYF
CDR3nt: TGTGCCAGCAGTCGTCCCGGGACAGGATTCTACGAGCAGTACTTC

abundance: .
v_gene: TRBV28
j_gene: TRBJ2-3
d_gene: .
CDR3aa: CASSASTDTQYF
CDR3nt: TGTGCCAGCTCGGCTAGCACAGATACGCAGTATTTT

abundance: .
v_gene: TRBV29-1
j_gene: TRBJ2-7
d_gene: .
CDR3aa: CSVDAGPSYEQYF
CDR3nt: TGCAGCGTTGACGCAGGTCCCTCCTACGAGCAGTACTTC

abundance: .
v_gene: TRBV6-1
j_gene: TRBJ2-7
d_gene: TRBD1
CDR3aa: CASRGQGTPYEQYF
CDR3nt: TGTGCCAGCAGGGGACAGGGAACCCCCTACGAGCAGTACTTC

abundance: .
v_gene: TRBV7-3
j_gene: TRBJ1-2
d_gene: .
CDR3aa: CASSRAAPEAHGYTF
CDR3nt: TGTGCCAGCAGCCGCGCGGCCCCAGAGGCCCATGGCTACACCTTC

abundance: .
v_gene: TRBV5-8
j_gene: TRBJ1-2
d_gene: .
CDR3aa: CASLPPGRFNYGYTF
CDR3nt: TGTGCCAGTCTTCCTCCGGGACGGTTTAACTATGGCTACACCTTC

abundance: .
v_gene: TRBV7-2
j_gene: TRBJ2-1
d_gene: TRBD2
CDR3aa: CASSLSLAGRGEQFF
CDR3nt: TGTGCCAGCAGCCTAAGCCTAGCGGGCCGGGGTGAGCAGTTCTTC

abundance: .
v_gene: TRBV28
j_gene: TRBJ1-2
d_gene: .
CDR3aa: CASRTWTAGDSGYTF
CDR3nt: TGTGCCAGCAGGACATGGACCGCCGGGGATAGTGGCTACACCTTC

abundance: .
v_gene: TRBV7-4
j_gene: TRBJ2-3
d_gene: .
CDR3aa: CASSIRDTSTDTQYF
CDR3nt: TGTGCCAGCAGCATACGGGACACAAGCACAGATACGCAGTATTTT

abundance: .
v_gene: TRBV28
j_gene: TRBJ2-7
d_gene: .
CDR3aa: CASSFIRGRDYEQYF
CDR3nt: TGTGCCAGCAGTTTTATTAGGGGCAGGGACTACGAGCAGTACTTC

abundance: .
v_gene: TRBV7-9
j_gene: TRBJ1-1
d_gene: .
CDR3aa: CASIRGGEVNTEAFF
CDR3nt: TGTGCCAGCATTCGAGGGGGAGAAGTGAACACTGAAGCTTTCTTT

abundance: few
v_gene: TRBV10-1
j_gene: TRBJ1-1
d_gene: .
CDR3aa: CASSEWGDTEAFF
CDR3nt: TGCGCCAGCAGTGAGTGGGGTGACACTGAAGCTTTCTTT

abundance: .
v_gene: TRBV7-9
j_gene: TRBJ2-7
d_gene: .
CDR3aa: CASSSDGLLISYEQYF
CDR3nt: TGTGCCAGCAGCTCCGATGGACTCTTAATCTCCTACGAGCAGTACTTC

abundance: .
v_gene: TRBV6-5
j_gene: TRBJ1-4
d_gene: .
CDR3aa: CASGGGATNEKLFF
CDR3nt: TGTGCCAGCGGCGGGGGGGCAACTAATGAAAAACTGTTTTTT

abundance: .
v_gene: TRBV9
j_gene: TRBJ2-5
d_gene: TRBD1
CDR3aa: CASSVPDRGSGETQYF
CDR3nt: TGTGCCAGCAGCGTCCCAGACAGGGGCTCCGGGGAGACCCAGTACTTC

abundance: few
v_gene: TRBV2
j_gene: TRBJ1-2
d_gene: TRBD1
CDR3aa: CASSGTGSGYTF
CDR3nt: TGTGCCAGCAGTGGGACAGGGTCTGGCTACACCTTC

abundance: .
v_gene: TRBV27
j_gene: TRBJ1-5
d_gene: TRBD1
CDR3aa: CASSLSLGQGNQPQHF
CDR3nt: TGTGCCAGCAGTTTATCGCTGGGACAGGGGAATCAGCCCCAGCATTTT

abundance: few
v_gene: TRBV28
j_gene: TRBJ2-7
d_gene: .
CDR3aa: CASSFRTGSSYEQYF
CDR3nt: TGTGCCAGCAGTTTTAGAACAGGAAGCTCCTACGAGCAGTACTTC

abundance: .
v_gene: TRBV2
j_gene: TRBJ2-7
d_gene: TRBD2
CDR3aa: CASTLAGANEQYF
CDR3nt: TGTGCCAGCACCCTAGCGGGAGCAAACGAGCAGTACTTC

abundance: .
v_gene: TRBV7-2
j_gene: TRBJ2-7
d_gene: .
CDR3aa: CASSLERSYEQYF
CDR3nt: TGTGCCAGCAGCTTGGAGCGGTCCTACGAGCAGTACTTC

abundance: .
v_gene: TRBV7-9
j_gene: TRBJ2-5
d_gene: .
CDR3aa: CASSANRGTRVETQYF
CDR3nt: TGTGCCAGCAGCGCAAATAGGGGAACCCGCGTAGAGACCCAGTACTTC

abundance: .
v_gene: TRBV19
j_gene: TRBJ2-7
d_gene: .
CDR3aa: CASSTGHSYEQYF
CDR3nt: TGTGCCAGTAGTACGGGACACTCCTACGAGCAGTACTTC

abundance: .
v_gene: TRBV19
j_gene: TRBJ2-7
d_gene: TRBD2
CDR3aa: CASSQDPRLAGTYEQYF
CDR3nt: TGTGCCAGTAGCCAAGACCCGAGACTAGCGGGAACCTACGAGCAGTACTTC

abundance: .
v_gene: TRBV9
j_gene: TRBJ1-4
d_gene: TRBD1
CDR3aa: CASSARGQLETTNEKLFF
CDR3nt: TGTGCCAGCAGCGCCCGGGGACAGCTAGAGACAACTAATGAAAAACTGTTTTTT

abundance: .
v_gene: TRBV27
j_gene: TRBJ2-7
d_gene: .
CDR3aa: CASTFRGQYYEQYF
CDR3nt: TGTGCCAGCACCTTCCGTGGTCAGTACTACGAGCAGTACTTC

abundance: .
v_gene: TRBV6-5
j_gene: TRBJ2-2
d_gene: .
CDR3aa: CASSYGMQEHTGELFF
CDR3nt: TGTGCCAGCAGTTATGGCATGCAGGAGCACACCGGGGAGCTGTTTTTT

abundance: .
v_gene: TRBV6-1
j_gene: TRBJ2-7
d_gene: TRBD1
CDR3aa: CASSRQGSEYEQYF
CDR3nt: TGTGCCAGCAGTAGACAGGGATCAGAATACGAGCAGTACTTC

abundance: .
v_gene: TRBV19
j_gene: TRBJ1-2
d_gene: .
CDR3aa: CASSIWGNYGYTF
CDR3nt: TGTGCCAGTAGTATATGGGGGAACTATGGCTACACCTTC

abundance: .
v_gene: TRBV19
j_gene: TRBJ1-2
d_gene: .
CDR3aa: CASSARDGYLFGYTF
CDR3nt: TGTGCCAGTAGTGCCCGGGACGGATACTTGTTCGGCTACACCTTC

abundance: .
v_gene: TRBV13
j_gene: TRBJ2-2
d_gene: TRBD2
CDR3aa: CASSLVSGGWSGELFF
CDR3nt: TGTGCCAGCAGCTTAGTTAGCGGGGGCTGGAGCGGGGAGCTGTTTTTT

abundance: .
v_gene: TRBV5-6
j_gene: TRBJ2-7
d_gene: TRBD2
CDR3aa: CASSFSGSAYYEQYF
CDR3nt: TGTGCCAGCAGCTTTAGCGGGAGTGCCTACTACGAGCAGTACTTC

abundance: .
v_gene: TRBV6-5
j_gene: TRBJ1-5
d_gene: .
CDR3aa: CASSYRVGGEPQHF
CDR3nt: TGTGCCAGCAGTTACCGGGTGGGGGGGGAGCCCCAGCATTTT

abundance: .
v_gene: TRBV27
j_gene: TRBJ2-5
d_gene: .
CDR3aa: CASSSPRETQYF
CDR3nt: TGTGCCAGCAGTTCCCCTCGGGAGACCCAGTACTTC

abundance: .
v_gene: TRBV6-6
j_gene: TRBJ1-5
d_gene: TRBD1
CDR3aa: CASGQGGQPQHF
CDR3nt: TGTGCCAGCGGACAGGGCGGGCAGCCCCAGCATTTT

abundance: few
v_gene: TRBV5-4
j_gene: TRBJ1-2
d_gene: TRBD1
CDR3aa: CASRDGQGNYGYTF
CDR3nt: TGTGCCAGCAGGGATGGACAGGGTAATTATGGCTACACCTTC